This TCR beta chain appears in the sequencing data of a study of shared clonotypes between healthy human individuals. About the study: Participating donors consisted of a couple of women and three men aged 18 to 49.

Sequencing used immunoSEQ multiplex PCR; TCRdb keeps in-frame clones, though not all of them. The table includes over 2 million clones, less than 95% detected once. Concerning this clone: Germline is not matched at one junction end, which may reflect a read error.

Terminally differentiated effector memory CD45RA+ cells were left out of the naive CD8 fraction, which was CD45RO-negative and positively selected for CCR7. CDR3 length equals 16 residues. Germline V gene data show CDR1 as SGHNT and CDR2 as YENEEA. V and J are TRBV11-3 and TRBJ2-2; weak D call: TRBD1 (6 bases). Sequencing was carried out using naive CD8+ T cells sorted from blood. The source of this sequence is a man between 18 and 35 years old in good health. CDR3 in amino acids: CASSLEDRANTGELFF. CDR3 nucleotide sequence: TGTGCCAGCAGCCTAGAGGACAGAGCGAACACCGGGGAGCTGTTTTTT.